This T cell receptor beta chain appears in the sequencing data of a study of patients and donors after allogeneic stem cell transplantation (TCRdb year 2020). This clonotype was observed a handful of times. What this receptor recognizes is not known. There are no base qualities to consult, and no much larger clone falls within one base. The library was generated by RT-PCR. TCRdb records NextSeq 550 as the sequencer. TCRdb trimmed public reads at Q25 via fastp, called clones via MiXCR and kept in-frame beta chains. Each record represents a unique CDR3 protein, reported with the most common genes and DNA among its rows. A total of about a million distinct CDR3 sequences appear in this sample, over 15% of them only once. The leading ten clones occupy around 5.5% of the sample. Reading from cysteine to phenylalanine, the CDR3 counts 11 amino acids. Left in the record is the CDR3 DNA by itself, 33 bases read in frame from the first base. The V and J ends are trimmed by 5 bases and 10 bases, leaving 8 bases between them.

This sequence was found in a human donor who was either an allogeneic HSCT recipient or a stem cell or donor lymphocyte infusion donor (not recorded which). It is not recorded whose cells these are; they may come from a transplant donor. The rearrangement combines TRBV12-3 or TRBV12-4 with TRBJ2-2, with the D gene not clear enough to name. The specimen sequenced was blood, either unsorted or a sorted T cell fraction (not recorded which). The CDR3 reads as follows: CASSAPEELFF. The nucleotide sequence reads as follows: TGTGCCAGCAGTGCGCCAGAGGAGCTGTTTTTT.